Following are 18 T cell receptor beta chains from one sample sequenced in a study of T cells after yellow fever vaccination. Each CDR3 protein gets one entry after TCRdb re-called the 5' RACE reads with MiXCR. The sample holds about 340,000 distinct CDR3 sequences; roughly 4.3% are singletons and the top ten take less than 25%. The sample was PBMCs, taken 5 days after the yellow fever booster vaccination. These TCRs come from a young man who received the YFV17D yellow fever vaccine.

The chain joins TRBV29-1 to TRBJ1-1, with a possible D match to TRBD1 (5 bases). The CDR3 extends over 12 amino acids. The germline gives CDR1 SQVTM, CDR2 ANQGSEA. Deletions cut 7 bases from V and 7 bases from J, with 16 bases between. The CDR3 sequence: CSADRGTFEAFF. The CDR3 region has the DNA TGCAGCGCCGATCGGGGGACCTTTGAAGCTTTCTTT.

This clonotype has ten or more counts. The V gene is TRBV6-2 or TRBV6-3, the J gene TRBJ2-3, with 9 positions matching TRBD2. Per the germline V gene, CDR1 is MNHEY and CDR2 is SVGEGT. The J segment lost 2 bases and the V segment lost 11 bases, leaving 5 bases of the junction unmatched. The CDR3 loop spans 13 amino acids. The DNA of the CDR3 is TGTGCCTCAGCGGGGGGTTCCACAGATACGCAGTATTTT. It encodes CASAGGSTDTQYF.

This clonotype appeared a few times. The J gene is TRBJ1-6, the V gene TRBV18; 11 nucleotides align to TRBD1. The CDR3 totals 17 residues. V dropped 2 bases and J dropped 7; count of bases not matched to a gene: 7. The V gene's germline CDR1 is KGHSH and CDR2 LQKENI. CDR3 nucleotide sequence: TGTGCCAGCTCACCATGGACAGGGGGCGGGAGCAATTCACCCCTCCACTTT. Protein product: CASSPWTGGGSNSPLHF.

This clonotype turned up a few times. The chain recombines TRBV10-3 with TRBJ1-5; possible D gene TRBD1, 6 bases. This CDR3 contains 17 residues. Deletions cut 1 base from V and 4 bases from J, with 17 bases between. Germline CDR1 and CDR2: ENHRY and SYGVKD. CDR3 in amino acids: CAISEYREGGENQPQHF. The CDR3 nucleotides read TGTGCCATCAGTGAGTACAGGGAGGGAGGAGAAAATCAGCCCCAGCATTTT.

This clonotype was seen more than once but under ten times. The V gene is TRBV4-3, the J gene TRBJ2-1, with TRBD1 matching over 9 bases. Unmatched junction bases numbered 11, after V lost 4 bases and J lost 7 bases. This CDR3 is built from 16 residues. Germline lookup yields CDR1 LGHNA and CDR2 YSLEER. In DNA, the CDR3 is TGCGCCAGCAGCCTTTACTCCCTAGGACAGGGGAATGAGCAGTTCTTC. It specifies CASSLYSLGQGNEQFF.

This clonotype has at least ten counts. The chain carries TRBV5-5 and TRBJ2-3; no definite D call. The CDR3 runs to 14 residues. The V end lost 2 bases, the J end lost 6 bases, and 13 bases lay between the germline ends. Looked up from germline, CDR1 is SGHKS and CDR2 is YYEKEE (reference sequence). CDR3 nucleotides: TGTGCCAGCAGCTTAGCATACTTCGTGGATACGCAGTATTTT. Amino acid sequence: CASSLAYFVDTQYF.

This chain connects TRBV14 to TRBJ1-3; TRBD1 is a possible D gene (6 bases). Trimming took off 1 base at V and 6 bases at J, with 13 bases between the two ends. CDR1 and CDR2 from the germline V gene are SGHDN and FVKESK. The CDR3 is made up of 15 amino acids. The CDR3 sequence is CASSQVTRGINTIYF. In nucleotides, the CDR3 is TGTGCCAGCAGCCAAGTAACCAGGGGTATAAACACCATATATTTT.

There are a few counts of this clonotype. In DNA form, the CDR3 reads TGTGCCAGCAGCTTAAAGGGGAACAATGAGCAGTTCTTC. This gives the protein CASSLKGNNEQFF. The chain employs TRBV7-9 and TRBJ2-1; perhaps TRBD1 as D (5 bases). The germline V and J ends were trimmed by 2 bases and 5 bases, with 7 bases remaining between them. The CDR3 spans 13 residues. Germline V gene sequence: CDR1 SEHNR, CDR2 FQNEAQ (reference sequence).

This clonotype was observed a few times. This chain joins TRBV20-1 and TRBJ2-5; a possible D gene is TRBD2 (5 bases). V shed 5 bases and J shed 5 bases, with 15 bases lying between them. CDR1 and CDR2 (germline): DFQATT, SNEGSKA (reference sequence). This CDR3 region has 13 residues. CDR3 sequence (DNA): TGCAGTGCTTCTGGACGGACTGGGGAGACCCAGTACTTC. Amino acid sequence: CSASGRTGETQYF.

The gene calls are TRBV20-1 and TRBJ2-3, with D possibly matching TRBD2 (5 bases). V lost 5 bases and J lost 4, with 16 bases in between. The germline V gene encodes CDR1 DFQATT and CDR2 SNEGSKA (reference sequence). The CDR3 runs to 14 residues. The CDR3 DNA reads as TGCAGTGCTCACGGACTCGTTTGGGCAGATACGCAGTATTTT. Translated: CSAHGLVWADTQYF.

A few counts support this clonotype. The J gene is TRBJ2-5, the V gene TRBV3-1; either TRBD1 or TRBD2 may fit D (5 bases each). Trimming removed 2 bases from V and 4 bases from J, with 11 bases in between. This CDR3 contains 14 residues. CDR1 and CDR2 from the germline V gene are LGHDT and YNNKEL (reference sequence). CDR3 residues: CASSQHRDVETQYF. The CDR3 DNA is TGTGCCAGCAGCCAACACCGGGACGTAGAGACCCAGTACTTC.

This clonotype has more than one count but fewer than ten. The rearrangement uses TRBV3-1 and TRBJ2-5; no definite D call. Germline V gene lookup returns CDR1 LGHDT and CDR2 YNNKEL (reference sequence). The CDR3 sequence is 13 residues long. Trimming stripped 0 bases from V and 5 bases from J, with 7 bases between. The DNA for the CDR3 is TGTGCCAGCAGCCAAGAACCCCGGGAGACCCAGTACTTC. It codes for CASSQEPRETQYF.

This clonotype appeared a few times. The chain couples TRBV12-3 or TRBV12-4 to TRBJ1-1; TRBD1 matches 9 bases. Losses at the gene ends were 3 bases for V and 1 base for J; bases not matched to a gene: 3. The CDR3 runs to 15 residues. The CDR3 here is CASSFPGQGNTEAFF. CDR3 nucleotides: TGTGCCAGCAGTTTCCCGGGACAGGGGAACACTGAAGCTTTCTTT.

This chain links TRBV6-2 or TRBV6-3 with TRBJ2-5, with D perhaps assigned TRBD1 or TRBD2 (5 bases each). Germline V lookup: CDR1 MNHEY, CDR2 SVGEGT. V lost 7 bases and J 4 bases, leaving 19 bases between the germline ends. The CDR3 sequence is 15 residues long. The DNA for the CDR3 is TGTGCCAGCAATCAAGAGAGGGGTTCGACAGAGACCCAGTACTTC. It codes for CASNQERGSTETQYF.

This clonotype was seen repeatedly, ten times or more. The V gene is TRBV20-1, the J gene TRBJ1-3; no clear D. The germline gives CDR1 DFQATT, CDR2 SNEGSKA (reference sequence). This CDR3 has 13 residues. Trimming pared 4 bases from V and 0 bases from J, leaving 7 bases between. The CDR3 reads CSATSLSGNTIYF. In DNA, the CDR3 is TGCAGTGCTACATCACTCTCTGGAAACACCATATATTTT.

This clonotype was recorded at least ten times. The V and J genes are TRBV7-9 and TRBJ1-1, with TRBD1 matching 7 bases. V was pared by 5 bases and J by 7 bases, with 13 bases of the junction left unmatched. CDR1 is SEHNR and CDR2 is FQNEAQ in the germline V gene (reference sequence). There are 15 residues in the CDR3. CDR3 sequence (DNA): TGTGCCAGCAGCCGCACCACTACAGGGGATGATGAAGCTTTCTTT. Encoded protein: CASSRTTTGDDEAFF.

This clonotype was detected a few times. This chain joins TRBV11-2 and TRBJ2-5; D might be TRBD2 (6 bases). The CDR3 runs 15 residues. Germline V gene data show CDR1 as SGHAT and CDR2 as FQNNGV. V was pared by 5 bases and J by 2 bases, with 15 bases between. The CDR3 loop reads CASSVRGWPQETQYF. The CDR3 region has the DNA TGTGCCAGCAGCGTCCGGGGGTGGCCACAAGAGACCCAGTACTTC.

This clonotype was observed at least ten times. The chain uses TRBV5-5 and TRBJ1-2; the D is unclear. Germline V gene sequence: CDR1 SGHKS, CDR2 YYEKEE (reference sequence). V was cut by 0 bases and J by 4 bases, with 7 bases left in between. This CDR3 has 13 amino acids. CDR3 sequence reads: CASSLGVTYGYTF. CDR3 in DNA: TGTGCCAGCAGCTTGGGGGTAACCTATGGCTACACCTTC.